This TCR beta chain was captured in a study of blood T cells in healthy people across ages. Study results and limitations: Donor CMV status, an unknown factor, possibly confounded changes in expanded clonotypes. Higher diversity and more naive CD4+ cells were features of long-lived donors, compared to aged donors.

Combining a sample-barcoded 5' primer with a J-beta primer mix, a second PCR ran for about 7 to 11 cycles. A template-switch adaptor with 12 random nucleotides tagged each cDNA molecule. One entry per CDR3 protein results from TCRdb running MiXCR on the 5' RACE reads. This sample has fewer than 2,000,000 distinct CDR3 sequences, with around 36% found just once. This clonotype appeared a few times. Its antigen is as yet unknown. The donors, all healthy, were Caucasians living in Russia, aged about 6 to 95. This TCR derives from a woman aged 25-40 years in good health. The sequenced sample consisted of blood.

The CDR3 spells CASSLGVDGAIEQYF. CDR3 DNA sequence: TGTGCCAGCAGTTTAGGAGTAGATGGGGCTATCGAGCAGTACTTC. The rearrangement joins TRBV27 to TRBJ2-7, with D possibly being TRBD1 (5 bases). Trimming cost V 2 bases and J 6 bases, with 17 bases left between them. The CDR3 totals 15 residues. The germline V gene encodes CDR1 MNHEY and CDR2 SMNVEV (reference sequence).